The rows below give T cell receptor beta chains drawn from one sample of a study of patients and donors after allogeneic stem cell transplantation. TCRdb passed the RT-PCR reads through MiXCR, listing each CDR3 protein once. The data hold some 230,000 distinct CDR3 sequences, with approximately 14% observed a single time. The sequenced sample consisted of blood, either unsorted or a sorted T cell fraction (not recorded which). These receptor sequences come from a human donor who was either an allogeneic HSCT recipient or a stem cell or donor lymphocyte infusion donor (not recorded which). It is not recorded whose cells these are; they may come from a transplant donor. Both conserved end residues are part of each CDR3. D genes are given only for firm matches. Clone sizes are given selectively: once, few, many, or a class where the clone is expanded.

TRBV7-2	NA	few	TRBJ1-6	CASSLDRLRSPLHF	TGTGCCAGCAGCTTAGACAGATTACGTTCACCCCTCCACTTT
TRBV3-1	NA	many	TRBJ2-7	CASSQDGSWRDSFSYEQYF	TGTGCCAGCAGCCAAGATGGATCTTGGAGGGACAGCTTTTCCTACGAGCAGTACTTC
TRBV6-5	NA	NA	TRBJ2-2	CASSYARTTGELFF	TGTGCCAGCAGTTACGCTAGAACAACCGGGGAGCTGTTTTTT
TRBV7-2	NA	NA	TRBJ1-2	CASSLRSLISYGYTF	TGTGCCAGCAGCTTAAGATCCTTAATTAGCTATGGCTACACCTTC
TRBV20-1	NA	many	TRBJ1-2	CSATQGLFYGYTF	TGCAGTGCCACACAGGGATTATTCTATGGCTACACCTTC
TRBV7-2	NA	few	TRBJ1-1	CASSLHKNTEAFF	TGTGCCAGCAGCTTACACAAGAACACTGAAGCTTTCTTT
TRBV18	NA	few	TRBJ2-3	CASSPGSVNKQYF	TGTGCCAGCTCACCAGGTTCCGTCAATAAGCAGTATTTT
TRBV5-6	NA	few	TRBJ1-1	CASSLGRQVNTEAFF	TGTGCCAGCAGCTTGGGCAGACAGGTGAACACTGAAGCTTTCTTT
TRBV5-8	TRBD2	NA	TRBJ2-5	CASSSIHSNYGGETQYF	TGTGCCAGCAGCTCCATCCACAGTAACTACGGGGGGGAGACCCAGTACTTC
TRBV6-1	TRBD1	many	TRBJ1-1	CASRTQGANTEAFF	TGTGCCAGCAGAACCCAGGGGGCGAACACTGAAGCTTTCTTT